The rows below give T cell receptor beta chains drawn from one sample of a study of spatial heterogeneity in lung cancer. TCRdb used MiXCR to reprocess the 5' RACE reads, holding one entry per CDR3 protein. The sample lists 82,000 or so distinct CDR3 sequences, 10% to 15% occurring once. The material was PBMCs, obtained at surgery. All receptors come from a male donor with early-stage non-small cell lung cancer. CDR3s include the opening cysteine and the closing phenylalanine or tryptophan. A D gene is named only where the DNA matches it firmly. Size values are once, few and many counts, or a class for expanded clones, and some rows have none.

TRBV19	TRBJ1-5	NA	NA	CASSIWGKGNQPQHF	TGTGCCAGTAGTATATGGGGAAAGGGCAATCAGCCCCAGCATTTT
TRBV5-1	TRBJ2-5	NA	NA	CASSLGQGPQYF	TGCGCCAGCAGCTTGGGCCAGGGGCCCCAGTACTTC
TRBV29-1	TRBJ2-7	NA	NA	CSVVRSGDEQYF	TGCAGCGTGGTAAGGTCGGGGGACGAGCAGTACTTC
TRBV19	TRBJ1-4	NA	TRBD1	CASSPSGTDNEKLFF	TGTGCCAGTAGTCCGTCCGGGACAGATAATGAAAAACTGTTTTTT
TRBV19	TRBJ1-2	many	NA	CASSSGQEYNYGYTF	TGTGCCAGTAGTTCCGGCCAAGAATATAACTATGGCTACACCTTC
TRBV11-2	TRBJ1-6	few	TRBD1	CASSPGDRYRSLSPLHF	TGTGCCAGCAGCCCAGGGGACAGGTATCGTTCCCTTTCACCCCTCCACTTT
TRBV5-5	TRBJ1-1	NA	TRBD1	CASSPDRLEAFF	TGTGCCAGCAGCCCGGACAGGTTAGAAGCTTTCTTT
TRBV12-3/TRBV12-4	TRBJ2-3	NA	NA	CASSPQGSSTDTQYF	TGTGCCAGCAGTCCGCAGGGGTCTAGCACAGATACGCAGTATTTT
TRBV27	TRBJ2-3	many	TRBD1	CASSTRDRGPSTDTQYF	TGTGCCAGCAGTACCAGGGACAGGGGGCCGAGCACAGATACGCAGTATTTT
TRBV2	TRBJ2-7	many	TRBD1	CASSEGQGLYEQYF	TGTGCCAGCAGTGAGGGACAGGGGTTATACGAGCAGTACTTC
TRBV12-3/TRBV12-4	TRBJ1-5	many	TRBD1	CASSLGGTGLLALNQPQHF	TGTGCCAGCAGTTTAGGCGGGACAGGGCTGCTTGCTCTTAATCAGCCCCAGCATTTT
TRBV7-9	TRBJ1-4	few	NA	CASSSGTGREKLFF	TGTGCCAGCAGCTCCGGGACGGGAAGAGAAAAACTGTTTTTT
TRBV29-1	TRBJ1-2	NA	NA	CSVETGFNYGYTF	TGCAGCGTTGAAACAGGGTTCAACTATGGCTACACCTTC
TRBV20-1	TRBJ2-3	many	NA	CSALIPAGSLRGNTDTQYF	TGCAGTGCGCTGATTCCGGCGGGGTCTCTACGGGGTAACACAGATACGCAGTATTTT
TRBV5-1	TRBJ2-6	few	TRBD1	CASSSTGLGNSGANVLTF	TGCGCCAGCAGCTCGACAGGGTTGGGAAACTCTGGGGCCAACGTCCTGACTTTC
TRBV14	TRBJ1-5	NA	NA	CASSLQEGQPQHF	TGTGCCAGCAGCCTACAGGAGGGTCAGCCCCAGCATTTT
TRBV4-1	TRBJ2-1	NA	NA	CASGRGYNEQFF	TGCGCCAGCGGACGTGGGTACAATGAGCAGTTCTTC
TRBV3-1	TRBJ1-6	NA	NA	CASSQDISFSWPLHF	TGTGCCAGCAGCCAAGATATCTCTTTTTCATGGCCCCTCCACTTT
TRBV29-1	TRBJ1-2	NA	TRBD1	CSVEVTGGGGYTF	TGCAGCGTTGAAGTCACAGGGGGCGGGGGCTACACCTTC
TRBV4-1	TRBJ2-1	NA	TRBD1	CASSRGQVDEQFF	TGCGCCAGCAGCCGAGGACAGGTGGATGAGCAGTTCTTC
TRBV10-2	TRBJ2-7	NA	NA	CASSEASYYEQYF	TGCGCCAGCAGTGAAGCCAGCTACTACGAGCAGTACTTC
TRBV28	TRBJ2-2	NA	NA	CASTGPNTGELFF	TGTGCCAGCACAGGCCCGAACACCGGGGAGCTGTTTTTT
TRBV7-2	TRBJ2-4	few	NA	CASSLGQKNIQYF	TGTGCCAGCAGCTTAGGACAGAAAAACATTCAGTACTTC
TRBV6-2/TRBV6-3	TRBJ2-2	few	NA	CASRPTNTGELFF	TGTGCCAGCAGGCCGACGAACACCGGGGAGCTGTTTTTT
TRBV2	TRBJ1-5	NA	NA	CASSEGGQGQQPQHF	TGTGCCAGCAGTGAAGGGGGGCAGGGACAACAGCCCCAGCATTTT
TRBV5-5	TRBJ2-1	NA	NA	CASSSGQSSYNEQFF	TGTGCCAGCAGCTCGGGGCAAAGCTCCTACAATGAGCAGTTCTTC